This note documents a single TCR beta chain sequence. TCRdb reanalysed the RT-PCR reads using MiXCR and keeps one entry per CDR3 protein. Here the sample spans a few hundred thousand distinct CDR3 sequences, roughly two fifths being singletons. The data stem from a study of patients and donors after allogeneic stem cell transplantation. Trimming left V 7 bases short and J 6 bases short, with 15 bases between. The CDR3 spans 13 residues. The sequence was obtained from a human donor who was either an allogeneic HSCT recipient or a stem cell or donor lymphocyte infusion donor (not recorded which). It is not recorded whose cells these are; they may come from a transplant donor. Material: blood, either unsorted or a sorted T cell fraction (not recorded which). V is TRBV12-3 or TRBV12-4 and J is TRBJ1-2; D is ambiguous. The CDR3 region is CASTPRVIHGYTF. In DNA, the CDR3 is TGTGCCAGCACCCCTCGGGTGATCCATGGCTACACCTTC.